Detailed here is one T cell receptor (beta chain). Its matching antigen is unknown. The sample is drawn from a study of shared clonotypes between healthy human individuals. Overall study findings and caveats: Among the subsets, naive ones generally showed larger estimated richness than memory ones.

Assay execution proceeded at the deep level. Per the original methods: Filtering differed because ImmunoSEQ produced junction-only sequences that carried no quality scores. Sequencing was performed with immunoSEQ multiplex PCR; in TCRdb, only in-frame clones are kept and a portion is missing. For V, J and clone size, that table is used; D and trimming come from the DNA. Of approximately 1,500,000 clones in the sample, approximately 98% are singletons; the top ten hold roughly 0.45%. Donors, without exception, were Caucasian adults residing in Nashville, Tennessee. V lost 2 bases and J 2 bases, leaving 13 bases between the germline ends. Germline lookup yields CDR1 SEHNR and CDR2 FQNEAQ (reference sequence). The CDR3 length is 15 residues.

The source is a man between 25 and 39 years old in good health. Specimen: naive CD4+ T cells sorted from blood. The subset is: CD45RA+ positively selected. The V call is TRBV7-9, the J call TRBJ2-7, with D perhaps matching TRBD1 or TRBD2 (5 bases each). The CDR3 is CASSLNPRETYEQYF. Here the CDR3 DNA reads TGTGCCAGCAGCTTAAACCCCAGGGAGACCTACGAGCAGTACTTC.